This entry lists 32 T cell receptor beta chains sequenced from one sample in a study of molecular identifiers for immune sequencing clone quantification. One entry per CDR3 protein, called by TCRdb with MiXCR from the PCR reads. The sample shows more than 550,000 distinct CDR3 sequences, around 25% of them seen only once. Material: naive CD8+ T cells from blood, with Jurkat cell RNA spiked in. Sample subset: FACS-sorted CD8+CD4-CCR7+CD45RA+ naive T cells. All receptors derive from a human donor in good health. Some libraries in this study had Jurkat cell RNA spiked in.

On this clonotype: A read error may be the cause here, since a much bigger clone is one base away. The chain joins TRBV28 to TRBJ2-5; no definite D call. CDR3 length equals 15 residues. CDR1 is MDHEN and CDR2 is SYDVKM in the germline V gene. CDR3 sequence (DNA): TGTGCCAGCAGTTCGGTCCGGACCCTACAAGAGCCCCAGTACTTC. Translated: CASSSVRTLQEPQYF. Combining the CDR3 with reference TRBV28 and TRBJ2-5 gives the whole variable domain DVKVTQSSRYLVKRTGEKVFLECVQDMDHENMFWYRQDPGLGLRLIYFSYDVKMKEKGDIPEGYSVSREKKERFSLILESASTNQTSMYLCASSSVRTLQEPQYFGPGTRLLVL.

There are many counts of this clonotype. Sequence at one end of the junction differs from germline and may be a read error. The V gene is TRBV4-3, the J gene TRBJ2-7; D might be TRBD2 (6 bases). CDR1 and CDR2 from the germline V gene are LGHNA and YSLEER. The CDR3 has 13 residues. The CDR3 reads CASSQVGGYEQYF. The CDR3 DNA reads as TGTGCCAGCAGCCAAGTGGGAGGCTACGAGCAGTACTTC.

Many counts were recorded for this clonotype. The rearrangement links TRBV7-2 to TRBJ2-3; 10 bases fit TRBD2. Germline trimming cut 5 bases from V and 0 bases from J; bases unmatched to any gene: 5. Germline CDR1 is SGHTA and CDR2 is FQGNSA. This CDR3 has 16 residues. The chain's CDR3 is CASSTRTSGSTDTQYF. The DNA for the CDR3 is TGTGCCAGCAGCACCAGGACTAGCGGCAGCACAGATACGCAGTATTTT. The complete variable domain, with remaining parts taken from reference TRBV7-2 and TRBJ2-3, reads GAGVSQSPSNKVTEKGKDVELRCDPISGHTALYWYRQSLGQGLEFLIYFQGNSAPDKSGLPSDRFSAERTGGSVSTLTIQRTQQEDSAVYLCASSTRTSGSTDTQYFGPGTRLTVL.

This clonotype was seen repeatedly, ten times or more. The chain joins TRBV5-8 to TRBJ2-7; no reliable D call. CDR3 length: 13 amino acids. V dropped 0 bases and J dropped 3 bases, with 7 bases sitting between them. Germline CDR1 SGHTS, CDR2 YDEGEE. DNA for the CDR3: TGTGCCAGCAGCTTGGGACAACGCTACGAGCAGTACTTC. It is translated as CASSLGQRYEQYF.

The chain carries TRBV5-6 and TRBJ1-2; D is ambiguous. Germline V lookup: CDR1 SGHDT, CDR2 YYEEEE. There are 14 residues in the CDR3. V lost 2 bases to trimming and J lost 1 base, with 9 bases between them. The CDR3 is CASSFPGINYGYTF. The CDR3 bases are TGTGCCAGCAGCTTCCCAGGCATTAACTATGGCTACACCTTC.

This rearrangement joins TRBV4-3 to TRBJ2-4; D is uncertain. V dropped 0 bases and J dropped 0 bases, with 9 bases sitting between them. Germline assignment: CDR1 LGHNA and CDR2 YSLEER. The length of the CDR3 is 16 residues. CDR3 sequence reads: CASSQDPQIAKNIQYF. CDR3 DNA: TGCGCCAGCAGCCAAGACCCTCAGATAGCCAAAAACATTCAGTACTTC.

This clonotype was seen at least ten times. The rearrangement uses TRBV7-6 and TRBJ1-1, with 7 bases identical to TRBD1. The CDR3 length is 15 residues. V was clipped by 4 bases and J by 3 bases; unmatched bases: 8. CDR1 is SGHVS and CDR2 is FNYEAQ in the germline V gene. The CDR3 DNA reads TGTGCCAGCAGCTCACGACAGGGTTTGGACACTGAAGCTTTCTTT. As protein: CASSSRQGLDTEAFF. Looking up the rest from reference TRBV7-6 and TRBJ1-1 gives the full variable domain: GAGVSQSPRYKVTKRGQDVALRCDPISGHVSLYWYRQALGQGPEFLTYFNYEAQQDKSGLPNDRFSAERPEGSISTLTIQRTEQRDSAMYRCASSSRQGLDTEAFFGQGTRLTVV.

A remark on this clonotype: One junction end disagrees with the germline gene, perhaps due to a read error. The genes are TRBV13 and TRBJ2-2, with D possibly matching TRBD1 (6 bases). The CDR3 loop spans 15 amino acids. Germline V gene data show CDR1 as PRHDT and CDR2 as FYEKMQ (reference sequence). The CDR3 sequence: CVSSSNREYTGELFF. CDR3 DNA: TGTGTCAGCAGCTCCAACAGGGAGTACACCGGGGAGCTGTTTTTT. The full variable domain, its missing parts supplied by reference TRBV13 and TRBJ2-2, is AAGVIQSPRHLIKEKRETATLKCYPIPRHDTVYWYQQGPGQDPQFLISFYEKMQSDKGSIPDRFSAQQFSDYHSELNMSSLELGDSALYFCVSSSNREYTGELFFGEGSRLTVL.

Concerning this clonotype: One junction end does not reproduce the germline sequence, and a read error may be involved. The V call is TRBV20-1, the J call TRBJ2-7, with TRBD2 matching over 8 bases. Germline values: CDR1 DFQATT, CDR2 SNEGSKA (reference sequence). CDR3 size: 14 residues. CDR3 nucleotide sequence: TGCAGTGCCAGAGCGCGGGGGGCAGGGTACGAGCAGTACTTC. Its protein is CSARARGAGYEQYF.

On this clonotype itself: A single base separates this from a much larger clone, so it may be a read error. The rearrangement uses TRBV12-3 or TRBV12-4 and TRBJ2-2; no clear D gene. The CDR3 is 13 amino acids. V was clipped by 11 bases and J by 5 bases, with 15 bases between them. For the CDR3, the DNA is TGTGCCGGCACCTTTGTAAAGACCGGGGAGCTGTTTTTT. This encodes CAGTFVKTGELFF.

The table lists this clonotype with a count of one. The chain is built from TRBV7-9 and TRBJ2-3; no definite D call. The V gene lost 2 bases and the J gene lost 1 base, with 16 bases spanning the gap. The CDR3 consists of 17 residues. Germline lookup yields CDR1 SEHNR and CDR2 FQNEAQ (reference sequence). The CDR3 DNA is TGTGCCAGCAGCTTAAGTCAAACGGAGTACCGCACAGATACGCAGTATTTT. Protein product: CASSLSQTEYRTDTQYF.

This clonotype appeared many times. The chain is built from TRBV12-5 and TRBJ2-7, with D tentatively TRBD1 (6 bases). The ends were cut back, 6 bases at V and 0 bases at J, with 15 bases in the middle. The germline gives CDR1 LGHNT, CDR2 FRNRAP. This CDR3 region has 15 residues. CDR3 DNA: TGTGCTAGTGGACCAGACAGGAGGAGCTCCTACGAGCAGTACTTC. This translates into CASGPDRRSSYEQYF.

The chain joins TRBV7-9 to TRBJ2-2, with 9 bases aligning to TRBD1. Per the germline V gene, CDR1 is SEHNR and CDR2 is FQNEAQ (reference sequence). The CDR3 consists of 15 residues. The V gene end was trimmed by 5 bases and the J gene end by 2 bases; junction bases not matched to a gene: 3. CDR3 residues: CASSKQGANTGELFF. The DNA of the CDR3 is TGTGCCAGCAGCAAACAGGGGGCTAACACCGGGGAGCTGTTTTTT.

This clonotype was seen only a few times. This chain links TRBV30 with TRBJ2-7; 7 bases line up with TRBD1. The germline gives CDR1 GTSNPN, CDR2 SVGIG (reference sequence). The V segment lost 0 bases and the J segment 10 bases; nucleotides outside the gene matches: 6. The CDR3 covers 12 residues. CDR3 bases: TGTGCCTGGAGTGTTCTCCGGGACAGTCAGTACTTC. Protein sequence: CAWSVLRDSQYF.

This clonotype came up a few times. The rearrangement uses TRBV5-4 and TRBJ2-5, with TRBD2 identical over 9 bases. J lost 2 bases, V lost 2 bases, and 4 bases had no gene match. CDR3 size: 15 residues. Germline V gene data show CDR1 as SGHNT and CDR2 as YYREEE (reference sequence). The CDR3 bases are TGTGCCAGCAGCTTCGAGCGGGGGGCACAAGAGACCCAGTACTTC. It encodes CASSFERGAQETQYF.

In this sample, this clonotype turned up many times. The genes are TRBV6-6 and TRBJ1-2; a possible D gene is TRBD1 (5 bases). Germline CDR1 is MNHNY and CDR2 is SVGAGI (reference sequence). The CDR3 has 17 amino acids. Trimming shortened V by 0 bases and J by 8 bases, and 22 bases separated the two germline ends. This CDR3 reads CASSYSPRPQDTEGYTF. For the CDR3, the DNA is TGTGCCAGCAGTTACTCCCCAAGGCCCCAGGACACTGAGGGCTACACCTTC.

The V and J genes are TRBV20-1 and TRBJ2-2; 7 bases align to TRBD1. CDR1 and CDR2 from the germline V gene are DFQATT and SNEGSKA (reference sequence). V lost 1 base to trimming and J lost 2 bases; unmatched junction nucleotides: 4. The CDR3 sequence is 15 residues long. CDR3 region: CSARGGTDNTGELFF. CDR3 nucleotide sequence: TGCAGTGCTAGAGGGGGGACAGATAACACCGGGGAGCTGTTTTTT.

As for this clonotype: Lacking the conserved final phenylalanine or tryptophan, this CDR3 likely reflects a read error. The chain employs TRBV13 and TRBJ1-3, with D unresolved. This CDR3 has 12 amino acids. Germline-derived CDR1 and CDR2 are PRHDT and FYEKMQ (reference sequence). Trimming left V 8 bases short and J 4 bases short, with 9 bases between. The CDR3 reads CASQVAGNTIYY. CDR3 bases: TGTGCCAGCCAGGTGGCGGGAAACACCATATATTAT.

This clonotype was recorded once. At one end, the junction sequence differs from germline, possibly due to a read error. The V gene is TRBV11-2, the J gene TRBJ1-1; D gene unclear. CDR3 size: 15 residues. CDR1 is SGHAT, CDR2 FQNNGV, per germline. The CDR3 region is CASSLNAVGNTEALF. CDR3 sequence (DNA): TGTGCCAGCAGCTTAAACGCTGTCGGGAACACTGAAGCTTTATTT.

Remarks on this clonotype: The CDR3 does not end in the conserved phenylalanine or tryptophan, so this is likely a read error. The V call is TRBV19, the J call TRBJ2-7, with D perhaps given as TRBD1 or TRBD2 (5 bases each). This CDR3 comprises 14 residues. Trimming removed 1 base from V and 0 bases from J, with 7 bases in between. The germline gives CDR1 LNHDA, CDR2 SQIVND (reference sequence). The CDR3 bases are TGTGCCAGTAGTATAGGAGGGGACTCCTACGAGCAGTACTCC. Translating it yields CASSIGGDSYEQYS.

As concerns this clonotype: A junction boundary mismatches the germline segment, possibly from a read error. V is TRBV6-2 or TRBV6-3 and J is TRBJ1-6, with D uncertain. The CDR3 sequence is 15 residues long. The germline gives CDR1 MNHEY, CDR2 SVGEGT. In DNA, the CDR3 is TGTGCCCGCAGTTACGCCCCGGGTTCGTGGTCCCCCCTCCCCTTT. This gives the protein CARSYAPGSWSPLPF.

This clonotype was seen a handful of times. The chain has TRBV3-1 and TRBJ2-7; D may be TRBD1 or TRBD2 (5 bases each). CDR1 and CDR2 from the germline V gene are LGHDT and YNNKEL (reference sequence). CDR3 length: 14 amino acids. V shed 1 base and J shed 7 bases, with 14 bases lying between them. This chain's CDR3 is CASSQGVGPGEQYF. DNA for the CDR3: TGTGCCAGCAGCCAAGGGGTGGGGCCGGGGGAGCAGTACTTC.

This clonotype was detected only a few times. The V and J genes are TRBV7-2 and TRBJ2-7; D could derive from TRBD1 or TRBD2 (5 bases each). Trimming removed 2 bases at V and 5 bases at J, with 7 bases between. The CDR3 is 12 residues long. The germline V gene has CDR1 SGHTA and CDR2 FQGNSA. The CDR3 spells CASSLRDHEQYF. CDR3 sequence (DNA): TGTGCCAGCAGCTTAAGGGACCACGAGCAGTACTTC. The full variable domain, its missing parts supplied by reference TRBV7-2 and TRBJ2-7, is GAGVSQSPSNKVTEKGKDVELRCDPISGHTALYWYRQSLGQGLEFLIYFQGNSAPDKSGLPSDRFSAERTGGSVSTLTIQRTQQEDSAVYLCASSLRDHEQYFGPGTRLTVT.

Regarding this clonotype: Being one base from a much bigger clone, this may be a read error. The conserved phenylalanine or tryptophan normally closing the CDR3 is absent here, so this likely arose from a read error. The chain combines TRBV6-6 with TRBJ1-2, with TRBD1 matching over 7 bases. J lost 3 bases, V lost 5 bases, and 9 bases had no gene match. The CDR3 has 15 amino acids. CDR1 is MNHNY, CDR2 SVGAGI, per germline (reference sequence). CDR3 loop: CASSNPRDSHYGYTL. The CDR3 region has the DNA TGTGCCAGCAGTAACCCCAGGGACAGCCACTATGGCTACACCTTA.

This clonotype showed up many times. The rearrangement links TRBV2 to TRBJ1-1; D is perhaps TRBD1 (5 bases). Trimming took 3 bases from V and 6 from J, leaving 29 bases between them. Germline V lookup: CDR1 SNHLY, CDR2 FYNNEI. The CDR3 runs to 19 residues. DNA for the CDR3: TGTGCCAGCAGTGATCGTGACAGTTTCTTAAACACCTACACTGCTGAAGCTTTCTTT. Protein sequence: CASSDRDSFLNTYTAEAFF.

The V and J genes are TRBV12-3 or TRBV12-4 and TRBJ2-7; TRBD2 agrees at 10 bases. The trim removed 2 bases at V and 5 bases at J, leaving 12 bases unmatched. The CDR3 runs 17 residues. The CDR3 region has the DNA TGTGCCAGCAGTTTACGGGGGCTAGCGGGAGAGGTGCACGAGCAGTACTTC. It encodes CASSLRGLAGEVHEQYF.

This clonotype was seen ten or more times. The chain carries TRBV20-1 and TRBJ1-1; unclear D gene. Trimming left V 0 bases short and J 1 base short, with 9 bases between. From germline, CDR1 is DFQATT and CDR2 SNEGSKA (reference sequence). CDR3 length: 14 residues. The CDR3 sequence: CSARDRSQNTEAFF. The DNA for the CDR3 is TGCAGTGCTAGAGATCGGTCGCAGAACACTGAAGCTTTCTTT.

This clonotype appeared a few times. This sequence joins TRBV27 and TRBJ2-7; 11 positions agree with TRBD2. This CDR3 contains 22 residues. The trim removed 2 bases at V and 4 bases at J, leaving 25 bases unmatched. Germline CDR1 and CDR2: MNHEY and SMNVEV (reference sequence). The CDR3 bases are TGTGCCAGCAGTTTAGGGCTAGCGGGGGGAAATAAGAAACCCGAGACCCTTTACGAGCAGTACTTC. It encodes CASSLGLAGGNKKPETLYEQYF.

This clonotype showed up just a few times. This rearrangement joins TRBV27 to TRBJ1-5; D not resolved. Germline V CDR1 and CDR2: MNHEY, SMNVEV (reference sequence). Trimming shortened V by 0 bases and J by 0 bases, and 6 bases separated the two germline ends. CDR3 length equals 15 residues. CDR3 nucleotide sequence: TGTGCCAGCAGTTTATCAGCATATAGCAATCAGCCCCAGCATTTT. Translation gives CASSLSAYSNQPQHF.

This clonotype was seen a few times. The chain recombines TRBV20-1 with TRBJ1-5; the D is unclear. Germline CDR1 DFQATT, CDR2 SNEGSKA (reference sequence). The CDR3 runs 15 residues. V was pared by 0 bases and J by 3 bases, with 12 bases between. This CDR3 is CSARDLEGHNQPQHF. The CDR3 nucleotides are TGCAGTGCTAGAGACCTAGAAGGGCACAATCAGCCCCAGCATTTT.

This clonotype was counted many times. The chain joins TRBV6-2 or TRBV6-3 to TRBJ2-3; maybe TRBD2 (6 bases). The CDR3 extends over 14 amino acids. Germline-derived CDR1 and CDR2 are MNHEY and SVGEGT. V lost 5 bases to trimming and J lost 3 bases, with 12 bases between them. CDR3: CASSDEEGTDTQYF. The CDR3 DNA follows: TGTGCCAGCAGTGACGAGGAGGGGACAGATACGCAGTATTTT.

On this clonotype itself: At one end the junction does not follow the germline gene, possibly because of a read error. This chain uses TRBV19 with TRBJ2-3; tentatively, D is TRBD2 (5 bases). This CDR3 is built from 15 residues. Germline V gene data show CDR1 as LNHDA and CDR2 as SQIVND (reference sequence). This CDR3 is CASRMEASGTDMQYF. DNA for the CDR3: TGTGCCAGTAGGATGGAGGCCTCGGGAACAGATATGCAGTATTTT.